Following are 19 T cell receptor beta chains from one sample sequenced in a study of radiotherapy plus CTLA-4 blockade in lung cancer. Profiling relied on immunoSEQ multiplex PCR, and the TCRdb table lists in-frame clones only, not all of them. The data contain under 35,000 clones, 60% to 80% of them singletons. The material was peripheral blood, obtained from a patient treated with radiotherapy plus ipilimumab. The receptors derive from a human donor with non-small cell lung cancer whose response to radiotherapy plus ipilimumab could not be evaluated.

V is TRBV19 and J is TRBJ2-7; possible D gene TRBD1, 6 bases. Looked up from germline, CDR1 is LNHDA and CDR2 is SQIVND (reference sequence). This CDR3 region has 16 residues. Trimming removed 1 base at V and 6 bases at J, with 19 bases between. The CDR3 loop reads CASSIGMGTPSAEQYF. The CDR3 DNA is TGTGCCAGTAGTATAGGGATGGGGACACCTTCGGCCGAGCAGTACTTC.

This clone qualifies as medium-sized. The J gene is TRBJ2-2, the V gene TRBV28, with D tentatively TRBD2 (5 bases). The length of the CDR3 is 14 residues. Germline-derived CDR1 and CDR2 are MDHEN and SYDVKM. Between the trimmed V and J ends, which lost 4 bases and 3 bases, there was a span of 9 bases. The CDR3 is CASSSSGDTGELFF. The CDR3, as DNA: TGTGCCAGCAGTTCCTCCGGGGACACCGGGGAGCTGTTTTTT. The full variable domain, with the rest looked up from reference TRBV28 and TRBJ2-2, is DVKVTQSSRYLVKRTGEKVFLECVQDMDHENMFWYRQDPGLGLRLIYFSYDVKMKEKGDIPEGYSVSREKKERFSLILESASTNQTSMYLCASSSSGDTGELFFGEGSRLTVL.

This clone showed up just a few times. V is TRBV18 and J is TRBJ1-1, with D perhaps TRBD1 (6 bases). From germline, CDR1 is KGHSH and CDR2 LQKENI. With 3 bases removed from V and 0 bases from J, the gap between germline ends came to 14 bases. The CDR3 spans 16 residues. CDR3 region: CASSPRQEMMNTEAFF. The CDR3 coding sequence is TGTGCCAGCTCACCCCGACAGGAGATGATGAACACTGAAGCTTTCTTT. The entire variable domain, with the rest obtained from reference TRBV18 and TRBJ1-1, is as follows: NAGVMQNPRHLVRRRGQEARLRCSPMKGHSHVYWYRQLPEEGLKFMVYLQKENIIDESGMPKERFSAEFPKEGPSILRIQQVVRGDSAAYFCASSPRQEMMNTEAFFGQGTRLTVV.

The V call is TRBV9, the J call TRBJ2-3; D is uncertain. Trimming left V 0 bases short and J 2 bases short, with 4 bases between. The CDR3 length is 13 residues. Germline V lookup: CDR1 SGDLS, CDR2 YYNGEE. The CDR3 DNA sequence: TGTGCCAGCAGCGTAGTCCTCACAGATACGCAGTATTTT. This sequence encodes CASSVVLTDTQYF.

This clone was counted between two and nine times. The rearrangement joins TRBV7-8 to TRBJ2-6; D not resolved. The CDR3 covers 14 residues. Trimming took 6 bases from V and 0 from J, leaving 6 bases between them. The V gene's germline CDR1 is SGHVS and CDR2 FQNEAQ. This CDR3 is CASRYTSGANVLTF. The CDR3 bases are TGTGCCAGCAGGTACACCTCTGGGGCCAACGTCCTGACTTTC.

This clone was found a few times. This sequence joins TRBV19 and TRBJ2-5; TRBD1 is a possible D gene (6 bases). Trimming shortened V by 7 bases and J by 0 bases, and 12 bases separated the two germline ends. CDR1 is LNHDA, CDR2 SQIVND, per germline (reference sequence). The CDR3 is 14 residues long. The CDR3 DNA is TGTGCCAGTACCAGGACAGCCGACCAAGAGACCCAGTACTTC. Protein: CASTRTADQETQYF.

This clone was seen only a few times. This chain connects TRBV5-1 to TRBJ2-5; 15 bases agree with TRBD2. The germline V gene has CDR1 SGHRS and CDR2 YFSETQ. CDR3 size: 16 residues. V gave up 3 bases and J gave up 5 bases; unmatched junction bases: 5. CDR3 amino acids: CASSWTSGRDTETQYF. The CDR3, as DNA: TGCGCCAGCAGCTGGACTAGCGGGAGGGATACGGAGACCCAGTACTTC.

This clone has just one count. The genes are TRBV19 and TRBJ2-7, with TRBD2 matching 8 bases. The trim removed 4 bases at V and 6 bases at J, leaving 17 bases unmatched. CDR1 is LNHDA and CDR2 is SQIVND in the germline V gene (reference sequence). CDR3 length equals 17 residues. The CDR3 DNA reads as TGTGCCAGTAGTAGTAACTGGGCGGGAGGACACGTCGGCGAGCAGTACTTC. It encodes CASSSNWAGGHVGEQYF.

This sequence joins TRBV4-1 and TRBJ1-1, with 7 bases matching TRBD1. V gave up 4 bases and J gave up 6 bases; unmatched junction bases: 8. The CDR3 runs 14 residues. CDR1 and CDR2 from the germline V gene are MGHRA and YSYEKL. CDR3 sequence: CASSRFFQGAEAFF. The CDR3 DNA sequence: TGCGCCAGCAGCCGCTTCTTTCAGGGGGCTGAAGCTTTCTTT.

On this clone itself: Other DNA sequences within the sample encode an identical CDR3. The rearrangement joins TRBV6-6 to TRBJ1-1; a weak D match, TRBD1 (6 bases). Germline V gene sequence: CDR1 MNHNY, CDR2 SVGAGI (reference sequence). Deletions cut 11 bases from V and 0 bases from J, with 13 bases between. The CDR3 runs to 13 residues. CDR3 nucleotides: TGTGCCGGCCACAGGGAGATGAACACTGAAGCTTTCTTT. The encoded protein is CAGHREMNTEAFF.

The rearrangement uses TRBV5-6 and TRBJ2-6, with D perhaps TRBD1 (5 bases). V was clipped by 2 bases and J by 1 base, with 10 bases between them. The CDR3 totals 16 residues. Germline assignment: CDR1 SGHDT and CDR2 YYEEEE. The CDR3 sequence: CASSFYGQSGANVLTF. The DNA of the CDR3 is TGTGCCAGCAGCTTCTACGGACAATCTGGGGCCAACGTCCTGACTTTC.

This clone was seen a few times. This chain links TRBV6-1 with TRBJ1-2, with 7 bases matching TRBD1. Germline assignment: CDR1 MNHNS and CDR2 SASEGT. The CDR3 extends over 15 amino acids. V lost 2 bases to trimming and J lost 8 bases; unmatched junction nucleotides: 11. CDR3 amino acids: CASSEPRGGPSGYTF. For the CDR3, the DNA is TGTGCCAGCAGTGAACCAAGAGGGGGCCCGTCCGGCTACACCTTC.

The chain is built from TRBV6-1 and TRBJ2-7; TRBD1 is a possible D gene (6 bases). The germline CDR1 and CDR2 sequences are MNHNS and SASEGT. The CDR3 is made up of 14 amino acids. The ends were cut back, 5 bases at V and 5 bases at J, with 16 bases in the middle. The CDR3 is CASSSTGHRDEQYF. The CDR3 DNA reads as TGTGCCAGCAGTTCGACGGGACATAGGGACGAGCAGTACTTC.

CDR3 bases: TGCGCCAGCAAGAGGGACACGAACACCGGGGAGCTGTTTTTT. It translates to CASKRDTNTGELFF. The chain combines TRBV10-2 with TRBJ2-2, with D possibly matching TRBD1 (6 bases). Deletions cut 7 bases from V and 0 bases from J, with 9 bases between. Germline CDR1 is WSHSY and CDR2 is SAAADI. The CDR3 has 14 residues.

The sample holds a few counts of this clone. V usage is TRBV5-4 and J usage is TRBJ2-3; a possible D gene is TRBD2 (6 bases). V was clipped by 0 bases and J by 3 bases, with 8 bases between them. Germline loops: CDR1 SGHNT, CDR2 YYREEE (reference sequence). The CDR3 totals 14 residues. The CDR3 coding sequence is TGTGCCAGCAGCTTGGAGCTAGCGACAGATACGCAGTATTTT. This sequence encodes CASSLELATDTQYF.

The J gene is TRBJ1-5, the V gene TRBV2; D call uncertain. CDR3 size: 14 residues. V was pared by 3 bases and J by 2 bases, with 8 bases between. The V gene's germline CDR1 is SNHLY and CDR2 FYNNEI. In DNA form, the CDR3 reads TGTGCCAGCAGTGACCGAGGCCGCAATCAGCCCCAGCATTTT. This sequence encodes CASSDRGRNQPQHF. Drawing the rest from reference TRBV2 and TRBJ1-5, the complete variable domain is EPEVTQTPSHQVTQMGQEVILRCVPISNHLYFYWYRQILGQKVEFLVSFYNNEISEKSEIFDDQFSVERPDGSNFTLKIRSTKLEDSAMYFCASSDRGRNQPQHFGDGTRLSIL.

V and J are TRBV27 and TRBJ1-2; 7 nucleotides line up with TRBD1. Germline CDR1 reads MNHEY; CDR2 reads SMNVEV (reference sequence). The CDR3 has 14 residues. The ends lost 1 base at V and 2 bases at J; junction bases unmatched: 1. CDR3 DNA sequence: TGTGCCAGCAGTTTATTGACAGGGAACTATGGCTACACCTTC. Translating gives CASSLLTGNYGYTF.

The CDR3 nucleotides are TGTGCCAGCAGTTTATTCGCGGGCCTCCAAGAGACCCAGTACTTC. Translated, it gives CASSLFAGLQETQYF. This chain connects TRBV28 to TRBJ2-5, with a weak D call TRBD2 (5 bases). CDR1 and CDR2 (germline): MDHEN, SYDVKM. CDR3 length equals 15 residues. V was clipped by 1 base and J by 1 base, with 10 bases between them.

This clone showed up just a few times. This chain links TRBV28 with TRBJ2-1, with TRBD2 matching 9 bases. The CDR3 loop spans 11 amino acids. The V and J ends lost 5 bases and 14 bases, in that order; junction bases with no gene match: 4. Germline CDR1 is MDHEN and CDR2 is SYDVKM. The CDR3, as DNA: TGTGCCAGCAGTGACCAGCGGGAGGAGTTCTTC. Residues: CASSDQREEFF.